The 27 T cell receptor beta chains below all came from one sample that was sequenced in a study of blood T cell repertoires in COVID-19. The table came from immunoSEQ multiplex PCR; TCRdb's copy has only in-frame clones and leaves some out. The sample includes over 250,000 clones, roughly 89% of them seen just once. The specimen was peripheral blood. The source of these receptors is a man between 45 and 60 years old with acute or convalescent COVID-19.

The chain has TRBV7-2 and TRBJ1-6; D is uncertain. This CDR3 spans 13 amino acids. The V gene's germline CDR1 is SGHTA and CDR2 FQGNSA. The V and J ends lost 1 base and 7 bases respectively, with 5 bases between them. The CDR3 sequence is CASSLDSNSPLHF. CDR3 nucleotide sequence: TGTGCCAGCAGCTTAGACAGCAATTCACCCCTCCACTTT.

The CDR3 coding sequence is TGTGCCAGCAGTCACGGGACAGCTGGCTACACCTTC. Its protein is CASSHGTAGYTF. The chain uses TRBV12-3 or TRBV12-4 and TRBJ1-2; 7 nucleotides align to TRBD1. Trimming took 5 bases from V and 7 from J; bases not matched to a gene: 4. CDR3 length: 12 residues.

V is TRBV7-2 and J is TRBJ2-7, with a weak D call TRBD2 (7 bases). The germline gives CDR1 SGHTA, CDR2 FQGNSA. The V end lost 9 bases, the J end lost 4 bases, and 16 bases lay between the germline ends. CDR3 length: 13 amino acids. Here the CDR3 reads CARGGPTRYEQYF. In DNA, the CDR3 is TGTGCCAGGGGGGGGCCTACCCGTTACGAGCAGTACTTC.

J is TRBJ2-7 and V is TRBV29-1; TRBD1 aligns across 9 bases. Germline V gene data show CDR1 as SQVTM and CDR2 as ANQGSEA. CDR3 size: 15 residues. Unmatched junction bases numbered 12, after V lost 6 bases and J lost 3 bases. The CDR3 DNA sequence: TGCAGCGTCCTTAAACTCCGGGACAGGGACTACGAGCAGTACTTC. Amino acid sequence: CSVLKLRDRDYEQYF.

The V and J genes are TRBV19 and TRBJ2-5; 7 bases are a match to TRBD2. The germline CDR1 and CDR2 sequences are LNHDA and SQIVND (reference sequence). The CDR3 is 14 amino acids. Trimming took 1 base from V and 2 from J; bases not matched to a gene: 1. The CDR3 DNA follows: TGTGCCAGTAGTATAGCGGGACTACAAGAGACCCAGTACTTC. The encoded protein is CASSIAGLQETQYF.

This clone was detected once. The gene calls are TRBV21-1 and TRBJ2-7; TRBD2, the table's D call, lacks a check against the DNA. TRBV21-1 is labeled a pseudogene. The CDR3 extends over 15 amino acids. CDR3 nucleotides: TGTGCCAGCAGCCCCCCGGGACGGGAGAAGGGGGAGCAGTACTTC. This encodes CASSPPGREKGEQYF.

V usage is TRBV4-1 and J usage is TRBJ2-5; D remains ambiguous. V was pared by 1 base and J by 5 bases, with 20 bases between. This CDR3 is built from 17 residues. Per germline, CDR1 MGHRA and CDR2 YSYEKL. Here the CDR3 DNA reads TGCGCCAGCAGCCAAGTAGGTCAAAGAGCAGGAACGGAGACCCAGTACTTC. As protein: CASSQVGQRAGTETQYF.

The CDR3 protein is CASSLARDRGQETQYF. The CDR3 DNA is TGTGCCAGCAGCTTAGCCCGGGACAGGGGGCAAGAGACCCAGTACTTC. V gene TRBV7-9 combines with J gene TRBJ2-5; 11 nucleotides align to TRBD1. The V and J ends lost 0 bases and 2 bases, in that order; junction bases with no gene match: 2. From germline, CDR1 is SEHNR and CDR2 FQNEAQ (reference sequence). The CDR3 is 16 residues long. Complete variable domain (other parts from reference TRBV7-9 and TRBJ2-5): DTGVSQNPRHKITKRGQNVTFRCDPISEHNRLYWYRQTLGQGPEFLTYFQNEAQLEKSRLLSDRFSAERPKGSFSTLEIQRTEQGDSAMYLCASSLARDRGQETQYFGPGTRLLVL.

This sequence joins TRBV19 and TRBJ2-7, with D maybe TRBD2 (6 bases). V lost 7 bases and J 3 bases, leaving 19 bases between the germline ends. The germline V gene encodes CDR1 LNHDA and CDR2 SQIVND (reference sequence). CDR3 length: 15 residues. Here the CDR3 DNA reads TGTGCCAGTATCGGGGAGGAGGGTCCTTACTACGAGCAGTACTTC. Residues: CASIGEEGPYYEQYF.

The chain recombines TRBV6-5 with TRBJ1-1, with D unresolved. Trimming pared 6 bases from V and 1 base from J, leaving 15 bases between. The CDR3 extends over 15 amino acids. The germline gives CDR1 MNHEY, CDR2 SVGAGI. The CDR3 loop is CASRNSGSANTEAFF. The CDR3 DNA reads TGTGCCAGCAGAAACTCAGGATCTGCGAACACTGAAGCTTTCTTT.

Remarks on this clone: At one end, the junction sequence differs from germline, possibly due to a read error. The CDR3 reads CASTIQGVRTEAFF. For the CDR3, the DNA is TGTGCCAGTACTATACAGGGGGTGAGGACTGAAGCTTTCTTT. The rearrangement uses TRBV19 and TRBJ1-1; TRBD1 matches at 8 bases. Germline CDR1 reads LNHDA; CDR2 reads SQIVND (reference sequence). This CDR3 is 14 amino acids long.

This clone has a single count. This chain joins TRBV3-1 (or the pseudogene TRBV3-2) and TRBJ1-6; 9 nucleotides align to TRBD1. V trimming: 4 bases; J trimming: 10 bases; junction bases outside the gene matches: 5. The CDR3 extends over 14 amino acids. CDR1 is LGHDT, CDR2 YNNKEL, per germline (reference sequence). This chain's CDR3 is CASSLRDRDSPLHF. The CDR3 DNA reads TGTGCCAGCAGCCTCCGGGACAGGGACTCACCCCTCCACTTT.

The genes are TRBV7-9 and TRBJ2-3; weak D call: TRBD2 (6 bases). The length of the CDR3 is 15 residues. Trimming took 3 bases from V and 2 from J, leaving 12 bases between them. Germline V gene lookup returns CDR1 SEHNR and CDR2 FQNEAQ (reference sequence). The CDR3 nucleotides are TGTGCCAGCAGCTTTGGGGGGTCGATCACAGATACGCAGTATTTT. Translating it yields CASSFGGSITDTQYF.

CDR3 DNA sequence: TGTGCCAGCAGCTTCACAGGGGGCGACTATGGCTACACCTTC. It yields the protein CASSFTGGDYGYTF. The chain couples TRBV5-5 to TRBJ1-2; the match to TRBD1 covers 9 bases. From germline, CDR1 is SGHKS and CDR2 YYEKEE (reference sequence). V shed 2 bases, J shed 3 bases, and the junction held 2 bases outside the gene matches. CDR3 length equals 14 residues. Drawing the rest from reference TRBV5-5 and TRBJ1-2, the complete variable domain is DAGVTQSPTHLIKTRGQQVTLRCSPISGHKSVSWYQQVLGQGPQFIFQYYEKEERGRGNFPDRFSARQFPNYSSELNVNALLLGDSALYLCASSFTGGDYGYTFGSGTRLTVV.

DNA of the CDR3: TGCGCCAGCAGCCAACCGCCACAGTTCTATGGCTACACCTTC. It is translated as CASSQPPQFYGYTF. This chain joins TRBV5-1 and TRBJ1-2; the D is unclear. CDR3 length: 14 residues. Per the germline V gene, CDR1 is SGHRS and CDR2 is YFSETQ. Deletions cut 4 bases from V and 4 bases from J, with 14 bases between.

About this clone itself: One junction end disagrees with the germline gene, perhaps due to a read error. This chain joins TRBV2 and TRBJ2-7; D might be TRBD2 (6 bases). The CDR3 length is 11 residues. Germline CDR1 SNHLY, CDR2 FYNNEI. CDR3 bases: TGTGCCAGCAGTGTGGAGGGAACCTTATCCTTC. Translated, it gives CASSVEGTLSF.

The rearrangement joins TRBV30 to TRBJ2-3, with TRBD1 as a possible D gene (6 bases). Germline V gives CDR1 GTSNPN, CDR2 SVGIG (reference sequence). V was trimmed by 4 bases and J by 2 bases, leaving 13 bases between them. The CDR3 runs to 14 residues. As DNA, the CDR3 is TGTGCCTGGATTCCAGACAGGTTCACAGATACGCAGTATTTT. Translating it yields CAWIPDRFTDTQYF.

The gene calls are TRBV7-8 and TRBJ2-5, with TRBD2 identical over 7 bases. CDR3 length: 14 residues. Germline CDR1 reads SGHVS; CDR2 reads FQNEAQ. V shed 3 bases and J 4 bases; nucleotides not matched to a gene: 5. Here the CDR3 reads CASSFGRGGETQYF. The CDR3 nucleotides read TGTGCCAGCAGCTTTGGGAGGGGAGGAGAGACCCAGTACTTC.

The chain recombines TRBV6-4 with TRBJ1-4; D unclear. CDR3 length: 13 amino acids. V lost 4 bases to trimming and J lost 8 bases, with 11 bases between them. Germline V gene sequence: CDR1 MRHNA, CDR2 SNTAGT. The CDR3 region is CASSARMGEKLFF. The CDR3 bases are TGTGCCAGCAGTGCCCGGATGGGCGAAAAACTGTTTTTT.

As for this clone: Different DNA sequences within this sample yield the same CDR3. This chain joins TRBV18 and TRBJ1-1; D remains unclear. The CDR3 covers 14 residues. The V gene lost 2 bases and the J gene lost 5 bases, with 12 bases spanning the gap. The germline gives CDR1 KGHSH, CDR2 LQKENI. The CDR3 DNA sequence: TGTGCCAGCTCACCATCGCCCGGAGGGACTGAAGCTTTCTTT. This codes for CASSPSPGGTEAFF.

The CDR3 loop is CASSLGQAGSNSIQYF. The DNA of the CDR3 is TGTGCCAGCAGTTTGGGTCAGGCGGGATCGAATAGCATTCAGTACTTC. The gene calls are TRBV27 and TRBJ2-4, with D perhaps matching TRBD2 (6 bases). The CDR3 is 16 residues long. Trimming shortened V by 3 bases and J by 9 bases, and 21 bases separated the two germline ends. Germline V gene sequence: CDR1 MNHEY, CDR2 SMNVEV (reference sequence).

The CDR3 is CASSAGTGNTEAFF. CDR3 coding DNA: TGCGCCAGCAGTGCCGGGACAGGGAACACTGAAGCTTTCTTT. This sequence joins TRBV10-2 and TRBJ1-1; 8 nucleotides agree with TRBD1. Germline V gene sequence: CDR1 WSHSY, CDR2 SAAADI. The CDR3 loop spans 14 amino acids. With V trimmed by 4 bases and J by 1 base, 2 bases remained unmatched.

The V call is TRBV7-9, the J call TRBJ2-3, with D maybe TRBD1 (6 bases). Per germline, CDR1 SEHNR and CDR2 FQNEAQ (reference sequence). The CDR3 is 12 amino acids. Trimming removed 8 bases from V and 6 bases from J, with 12 bases in between. This CDR3 is CASCPQGDTQYF. CDR3 coding DNA: TGTGCCAGCTGCCCACAGGGTGATACGCAGTATTTT.

This CDR3 reads CAWSAGDKKKGSYNEQFF. For the CDR3, the DNA is TGTGCCTGGAGTGCCGGGGACAAGAAGAAGGGCTCCTACAATGAGCAGTTCTTC. V is TRBV30 and J is TRBJ2-1; D is possibly TRBD1 (6 bases). The germline CDR1 and CDR2 sequences are GTSNPN and SVGIG (reference sequence). Trimming left V 1 base short and J 0 bases short, with 19 bases between. CDR3 length: 18 amino acids.

Details on this clone: One end of the junction is discordant with germline, which a read error may explain. The chain combines TRBV7-9 with TRBJ1-3, with no clear D. The CDR3 runs 12 residues. Germline V lookup: CDR1 SEHNR, CDR2 FQNEAQ (reference sequence). The CDR3 is CASSPTGDTIYF. CDR3 DNA sequence: TGTGCCAGCAGCCCCACTGGAGACACCATATATTTT.

The chain uses TRBV2 and TRBJ1-4; D is uncertain. Germline V gene lookup returns CDR1 SNHLY and CDR2 FYNNEI. The CDR3 is 13 amino acids. V was clipped by 7 bases and J by 8 bases, with 14 bases between them. The DNA for the CDR3 is TGTGCCAGCACGCGGGCCGCACTAGAAAAACTGTTTTTT. Translating gives CASTRAALEKLFF.

This chain links TRBV7-8 with TRBJ1-1, with 10 bases matching TRBD1. Germline CDR1 is SGHVS and CDR2 is FQNEAQ. V was pared by 4 bases and J by 5 bases, with 10 bases of the junction left unmatched. The CDR3 totals 16 residues. CDR3 DNA sequence: TGTGCCAGCAGCTCCCCGGGACAGGGGACGAGGACTGAAGCTTTCTTT. Amino acid sequence: CASSSPGQGTRTEAFF.